This T cell receptor beta chain is from a study of blood T cell repertoires in COVID-19 (dated by TCRdb to the early 2020s). Describing the broader study: Samples from collaborators originated in the United States, Italy and Spain and spanned both the acute and convalescent phases of COVID-19. HLA class I and class II types, where available, came from metadata supplied by the sample provider rather than from assay-based typing. The material from the prospective study consisted of cDNA or gDNA derived from T cells, B-cell-depleted T cells, or PBMCs. The sample metadata nearly always contained a de-identified subject ID, COVID-19 status, age in years and sex. Subjects who had been exposed to COVID-19, were actively infected with it, or had recovered from it provided the deeply sampled blood TCRbeta repertoires that made up the dataset. The repertoires were made available in a free public database intended to serve as a resource for research on the immune response to SARS-CoV-2. Samples came from the ongoing ImmuneRACE study (first 160 participants) plus 1,254 subjects from 6 global collaborators. General findings and caveats noted by the study authors: How much clinical and demographic metadata was included differed by source and by participant, and the metadata was provided uncurated.

One collaborating source in Seattle enrolled patients while the patients were actively infected and followed the patients over time throughout the course of disease. Collaborating institutions collected whole blood in K2EDTA tubes following their own protocols. Collaborator samples were shipped for TCRbeta analysis as frozen whole blood, isolated PBMCs, or DNA extracted from either sample type. TCRbeta CDR3 regions were amplified from genomic DNA using the immunoSEQ Assay, a bias-controlled multiplex PCR. Processing in the source paper ran as follows. Nucleated cell counts per sample were estimated from amplification of reference gene primers within the assay. To quantify the absolute abundance of each unique TCRbeta CDR3 rearrangement, sequence reads were collapsed and filtered. For each sample, productive Simpson clonality was calculated by taking the square root of Simpson's diversity index across productive rearrangements. TCRdb took this table from immuneACCESS and kept in-frame rearrangements with V and J called. Such tables lack part of the clones; where checked against another copy, unresolved V genes explain under half of the gap, and the rest is unexplained. V, J and clone size are those of that table, while D and trimming were read from the DNA. This sample lists 250,000 to 350,000 clones; almost 90% were detected once. Roughly 12% of the sample is in the top ten clones.

In the case of this clone: The antigen it recognizes is unknown. No much larger clone is present one base from it, and per-base qualities are unavailable.

The specimen was peripheral blood. This sequence was found in a woman aged 25-40 years with COVID-19, enrolled during active disease.

The nucleotide sequence reads as follows: TGTGCCAGCAGCCTTGGACAGGGCCTTTTGGGTGAGCAGTACTTC. Its protein is CASSLGQGLLGEQYF. The sequence joins TRBV5-4 to TRBJ2-7, and 8 junction bases match TRBD1. Per the germline V gene (reference sequence), SGHNT is the CDR1 and YYREEE is the CDR2. Trimming leaves V shorter by 4 bases and J shorter by 7 bases, with the junction holding 13 bases beyond the gene matches. The CDR3 runs 15 residues from the cysteine to the phenylalanine. Of the read, only the CDR3 DNA is kept; its 45 bases are in frame from base 1.